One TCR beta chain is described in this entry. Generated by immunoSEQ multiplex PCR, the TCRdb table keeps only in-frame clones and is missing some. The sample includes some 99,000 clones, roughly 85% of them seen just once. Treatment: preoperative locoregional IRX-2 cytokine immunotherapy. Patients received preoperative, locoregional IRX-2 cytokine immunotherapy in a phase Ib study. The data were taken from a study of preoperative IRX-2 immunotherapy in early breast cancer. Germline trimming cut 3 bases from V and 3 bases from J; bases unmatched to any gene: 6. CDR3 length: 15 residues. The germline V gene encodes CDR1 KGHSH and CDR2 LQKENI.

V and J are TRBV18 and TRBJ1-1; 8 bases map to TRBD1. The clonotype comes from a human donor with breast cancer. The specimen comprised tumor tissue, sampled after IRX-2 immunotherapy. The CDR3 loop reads CASSPRRGQDTEAFF. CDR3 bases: TGTGCCAGCTCACCTCGCAGGGGGCAGGACACTGAAGCTTTCTTT.